This T cell receptor (beta chain) was sequenced for a study of T cell responses to AZD1222 COVID-19 vaccine. Study context: Second doses were pooled across both intervals (about 4 or about 12 weeks). Study observations and caveats: Repertoires were sampled only after the peak T cell response. Spike-specific TCR repertoires showed rising breadth and depth after two AZD1222 doses. Along spike, vaccine-associated CD4 TCRs were found throughout, with dominance at 160-218 and 743-854.

The assay was immunoSEQ multiplex PCR, and TCRdb's table has in-frame clones only and misses some. The table shows approximately 190,000 clones, with roughly 93% occurring only once. On this clone itself: Its antigen is not identified.

Sequences were derived from peripheral blood, sampled on day 0 of AZD1222 vaccination. This receptor was identified in an adult in good health.

Here the CDR3 DNA reads TGTGCCAGCAGCTTGTACGGGACAGGGAGGGGGACCGGGGAGCTGTTTTTT. This sequence encodes CASSLYGTGRGTGELFF. The V call is TRBV5-6, the J call TRBJ2-2, with TRBD1 matching over 9 bases. With 1 base clipped from V and 5 bases from J, the junction kept 9 bases outside the gene matches. The germline V gene encodes CDR1 SGHDT and CDR2 YYEEEE. The CDR3 runs to 17 residues.